The 26 T cell receptor beta chains listed next were all sequenced from one sample in a study of T cells after yellow fever vaccination. TCRdb reanalysed the 5' RACE reads using MiXCR and keeps one entry per CDR3 protein. The sample yields some 300,000 distinct CDR3 sequences, roughly 9% seen once. This specimen was CD4+ T cells sorted from PBMCs, taken 5 days after the yellow fever booster vaccination. The receptors stem from a man aged 18 to 29 who received the YFV17D yellow fever vaccine.

This chain links TRBV4-1 with TRBJ1-4; weak D call: TRBD1 (6 bases). The V end lost 1 base, the J end lost 10 bases, and 22 bases lay between the germline ends. The CDR3 contains 17 residues. Germline values: CDR1 MGHRA, CDR2 YSYEKL. CDR3 DNA: TGCGCCAGCAGCCAAGGGTCGATAGCGCGGGGGGCAGGAAAACTGTTTTTT. This gives the protein CASSQGSIARGAGKLFF.

CDR3 nucleotides: TGTGCCAGCAGCCCGATCGTCCGGACCCGGGAGCAGTACGTC. It translates to CASSPIVRTREQYV. The gene calls are TRBV7-8 and TRBJ2-7; D not resolved. CDR1 is SGHVS, CDR2 FQNEAQ, per germline. Deletions cut 5 bases from V and 7 bases from J, with 18 bases between. This CDR3 is built from 14 residues.

V is TRBV7-9 and J is TRBJ1-5; D call uncertain. Germline V gene lookup returns CDR1 SEHNR and CDR2 FQNEAQ (reference sequence). The V end lost 5 bases, the J end lost 0 bases, and 5 bases lay between the germline ends. This CDR3 contains 13 residues. In DNA, the CDR3 is TGTGCCAGCAGCAAGGGTAGCAATCAGCCCCAGCATTTT. This translates into CASSKGSNQPQHF.

V and J are TRBV6-2 or TRBV6-3 and TRBJ1-1; 9 bases are shared with TRBD1. Germline assignment: CDR1 MNHEY and CDR2 SVGEGT. The CDR3 has 18 residues. V was clipped by 0 bases and J by 3 bases; unmatched bases: 11. CDR3 protein: CASSYSFLSRDRDTEAFF. Here the CDR3 DNA reads TGTGCCAGCAGTTACTCATTCCTCTCCCGGGACAGGGACACTGAAGCTTTCTTT.

In this sample, this clonotype turned up a few times. The chain links TRBV3-1 to TRBJ1-5; D remains unclear. Trimming stripped 4 bases from V and 2 bases from J, with 6 bases between. The germline CDR1 and CDR2 sequences are LGHDT and YNNKEL (reference sequence). This CDR3 is built from 13 residues. The CDR3, as DNA: TGTGCCAGCAGCCGAGAGGGCAATCAGCCCCAGCATTTT. It codes for CASSREGNQPQHF. Full variable domain (outside the CDR3, taken from reference TRBV3-1 and TRBJ1-5): DTAVSQTPKYLVTQMGNDKSIKCEQNLGHDTMYWYKQDSKKFLKIMFSYNNKELIINETVPNRFSPKSPDKAHLNLHINSLELGDSAVYFCASSREGNQPQHFGDGTRLSIL.

This clonotype was picked up a small number of times. V usage is TRBV7-8 and J usage is TRBJ1-4; 8 bases fit TRBD1. V lost 2 bases, J lost 7 bases, and 3 bases stayed unmatched. The CDR3 sequence is 14 residues long. Germline lookup yields CDR1 SGHVS and CDR2 FQNEAQ. The CDR3 loop reads CASSLLGQGEKLFF. CDR3 DNA: TGTGCCAGCAGCTTACTTGGACAGGGTGAAAAACTGTTTTTT.

CDR3 sequence: CASSSSRPEAFF. The CDR3 DNA reads as TGCGCCAGCAGTTCTTCTCGGCCTGAAGCTTTCTTT. This chain joins TRBV5-1 and TRBJ1-1, with D uncertain. CDR3 length equals 12 residues. Trimming stripped 5 bases from V and 6 bases from J, with 11 bases between. Per the germline V gene, CDR1 is SGHRS and CDR2 is YFSETQ.

This clonotype appeared many times. The chain carries TRBV11-1 and TRBJ2-5; D possibly corresponds to TRBD1 (6 bases). The CDR3 runs 13 residues. Trimming removed 5 bases at V and 0 bases at J, with 7 bases between. The germline gives CDR1 SGHAT, CDR2 FQDESV (reference sequence). DNA for the CDR3: TGTGCCAGCAGCACAGGGTACCAAGAGACCCAGTACTTC. Residues: CASSTGYQETQYF.

In its sample, this clonotype was seen a few times. The genes are TRBV15 and TRBJ2-5, with D perhaps matching TRBD2 (5 bases). The germline V gene has CDR1 LNHNV and CDR2 YYDKDF (reference sequence). Between the trimmed V and J ends, which lost 0 bases and 5 bases, there was a span of 13 bases. The CDR3 has 15 amino acids. CDR3 amino acids: CATSRDRASGETQYF. CDR3 sequence (DNA): TGTGCCACCAGCAGAGATAGGGCTTCGGGGGAGACCCAGTACTTC.

This chain joins TRBV7-9 and TRBJ2-7, with 7 bases aligning to TRBD1. The trim removed 1 base at V and 3 bases at J, leaving 3 bases unmatched. Per germline, CDR1 SEHNR and CDR2 FQNEAQ (reference sequence). The CDR3 covers 14 residues. CDR3 nucleotide sequence: TGTGCCAGCAGCTTAGGACAGGGTAACTACGAGCAGTACTTC. Amino acid sequence: CASSLGQGNYEQYF. Full variable domain (remainder filled in from reference TRBV7-9 and TRBJ2-7): DTGVSQNPRHKITKRGQNVTFRCDPISEHNRLYWYRQTLGQGPEFLTYFQNEAQLEKSRLLSDRFSAERPKGSFSTLEIQRTEQGDSAMYLCASSLGQGNYEQYFGPGTRLTVT.

This clonotype has a count of ten or more. V gene TRBV20-1 combines with J gene TRBJ1-6; D is undetermined. There are 14 residues in the CDR3. CDR1 is DFQATT, CDR2 SNEGSKA, per germline (reference sequence). V lost 3 bases and J 9 bases, leaving 15 bases between the germline ends. The CDR3 reads CSASPAGHSSPLHF. The CDR3 coding sequence is TGCAGTGCTAGCCCCGCGGGCCACAGTTCACCCCTCCACTTT.

This clonotype was detected a few times. This sequence joins TRBV7-2 and TRBJ1-2; possible D gene TRBD1, 6 bases. The germline V gene encodes CDR1 SGHTA and CDR2 FQGNSA. The V end was cut by 2 bases, the J end by 2 bases, with 9 bases between. CDR3 size: 14 residues. The chain's CDR3 is CASSLTGQNYGYTF. The CDR3 coding sequence is TGTGCCAGCAGCTTAACAGGGCAGAACTATGGCTACACCTTC. The entire variable domain, with the rest obtained from reference TRBV7-2 and TRBJ1-2, is as follows: GAGVSQSPSNKVTEKGKDVELRCDPISGHTALYWYRQSLGQGLEFLIYFQGNSAPDKSGLPSDRFSAERTGGSVSTLTIQRTQQEDSAVYLCASSLTGQNYGYTFGSGTRLTVV.

This clonotype was picked up a small number of times. This chain connects TRBV7-2 to TRBJ2-7; tentatively, D is TRBD2 (5 bases). CDR3 length: 13 residues. Germline V gene sequence: CDR1 SGHTA, CDR2 FQGNSA. V lost 3 bases to trimming and J lost 5 bases, with 11 bases between them. The CDR3 nucleotides read TGTGCCAGCAGCTTTGACTACGCGAACGAGCAGTACTTC. This encodes CASSFDYANEQYF. The variable domain in full, with the rest retrieved from reference TRBV7-2 and TRBJ2-7, is GAGVSQSPSNKVTEKGKDVELRCDPISGHTALYWYRQSLGQGLEFLIYFQGNSAPDKSGLPSDRFSAERTGGSVSTLTIQRTQQEDSAVYLCASSFDYANEQYFGPGTRLTVT.

This clonotype was seen more than once but under ten times. J is TRBJ1-3 and V is TRBV14; D is uncertain. V shed 0 bases and J shed 10 bases, with 16 bases lying between them. The CDR3 covers 15 residues. Germline V gene sequence: CDR1 SGHDN, CDR2 FVKESK. The DNA of the CDR3 is TGTGCCAGCAGCCAAGAAAGGATCTCCCTGAGGACCATATATTTT. Protein sequence: CASSQERISLRTIYF.

J is TRBJ2-5 and V is TRBV5-1, with 7 bases that match TRBD2. CDR1 is SGHRS and CDR2 is YFSETQ in the germline V gene. The V gene end was trimmed by 1 base and the J gene end by 2 bases; junction bases not matched to a gene: 5. CDR3 size: 15 residues. In DNA, the CDR3 is TGCGCCAGCAGCTTGAGTGGGGGGGAACAAGAGACCCAGTACTTC. Translation gives CASSLSGGEQETQYF.

This clonotype appeared many times. V is TRBV9 and J is TRBJ2-3, with a tentative D call TRBD2 (6 bases). V was cut by 2 bases and J by 2 bases, with 12 bases left in between. This CDR3 has 15 residues. Germline-derived CDR1 and CDR2 are SGDLS and YYNGEE. Written as DNA, the CDR3 is TGTGCCAGCAGCGTTGGGGGGAAATCCACAGATACGCAGTATTTT. Protein product: CASSVGGKSTDTQYF.

The chain recombines TRBV6-5 with TRBJ2-3; 9 bases line up with TRBD2. V gave up 0 bases and J gave up 6 bases; unmatched junction bases: 7. This CDR3 comprises 16 residues. CDR1 and CDR2 (germline): MNHEY, SVGAGI. The CDR3 loop is CASSYSWGGGDDTQYF. The DNA of the CDR3 is TGTGCCAGCAGTTACTCTTGGGGCGGGGGGGACGATACGCAGTATTTT.

This sequence joins TRBV6-2 or TRBV6-3 and TRBJ2-1; TRBD1 is a possible D gene (6 bases). Trimming cost V 6 bases and J 8 bases, with 20 bases left between them. The CDR3 loop spans 15 amino acids. Per germline, CDR1 MNHEY and CDR2 SVGEGT. CDR3 protein: CASSPEGTQQDEQFF. DNA for the CDR3: TGTGCCAGCAGCCCCGAGGGGACACAGCAGGATGAGCAGTTCTTC.

This clonotype was counted only a few times. The chain joins TRBV18 to TRBJ1-4; D may be TRBD1 (5 bases). The CDR3 is 14 amino acids. Germline CDR1 is KGHSH and CDR2 is LQKENI. Deletions cut 1 base from V and 15 bases from J, with 18 bases between. The CDR3 loop is CASSPHSRGGRVFF. CDR3 nucleotides: TGTGCCAGCTCACCACACAGCCGGGGGGGAAGAGTGTTTTTT.

This clonotype came up many times. V and J are TRBV18 and TRBJ2-1; D gene unclear. This CDR3 has 14 amino acids. V was shortened by 4 bases and J by 7 bases, with 14 bases between the two germline ends. Germline V lookup: CDR1 KGHSH, CDR2 LQKENI. In DNA, the CDR3 is TGTGCCAGCTCACAATCGACTTCCGGGAATGAGCAGTTCTTC. It is translated as CASSQSTSGNEQFF.

This clonotype appeared many times. The V call is TRBV4-2, the J call TRBJ1-2; TRBD1 might be the D (6 bases). Per germline, CDR1 LGHNA and CDR2 YNFKEQ. The CDR3 contains 16 residues. The V end was cut by 0 bases, the J end by 3 bases, with 14 bases between. CDR3 DNA sequence: TGTGCCAGCAGCCAAGACCCCCGGGAGGGGGACTATGGCTACACCTTC. Amino acids: CASSQDPREGDYGYTF.

The rearrangement uses TRBV7-2 and TRBJ1-5, with D perhaps TRBD1 (5 bases). Trimming cost V 5 bases and J 10 bases, with 18 bases left between them. The CDR3 runs to 14 residues. Per the germline V gene, CDR1 is SGHTA and CDR2 is FQGNSA. DNA for the CDR3: TGTGCCAGCAGCAACACGGGGCCGGCTCGTCCCCAGCATTTT. It codes for CASSNTGPARPQHF.

The V gene is TRBV18, the J gene TRBJ2-5, with 10 bases aligning to TRBD2. The CDR3 loop spans 18 amino acids. After removal of 3 bases from V and 5 bases from J, the junction contained 15 bases not matched to a gene. The germline V gene encodes CDR1 KGHSH and CDR2 LQKENI. CDR3 coding DNA: TGTGCCAGCTCACCCTGGCTAGCGGGGGCCTACTACACGGAGACCCAGTACTTC. Encoded protein: CASSPWLAGAYYTETQYF.

This clonotype was seen only a few times. The chain is built from TRBV5-1 and TRBJ2-1; D gene uncertain. CDR1 SGHRS and CDR2 YFSETQ come from the germline V gene. V was pared by 0 bases and J by 4 bases, with 5 bases between. The CDR3 consists of 13 residues. The CDR3 here is CASSLVRYNEQFF. The CDR3, as DNA: TGCGCCAGCAGCTTGGTCCGATACAATGAGCAGTTCTTC.

This chain connects TRBV20-1 to TRBJ2-7, with TRBD2 identical over 11 bases. The germline gives CDR1 DFQATT, CDR2 SNEGSKA (reference sequence). The CDR3 loop spans 13 amino acids. This CDR3 reads CSATSGTSYEQYF. The DNA of the CDR3 is TGCAGCGCGACTAGCGGGACCTCCTACGAGCAGTACTTC.

V usage is TRBV7-2 and J usage is TRBJ2-3, with 10 bases identical to TRBD2. V gave up 2 bases and J gave up 5 bases; unmatched junction bases: 10. CDR1 SGHTA and CDR2 FQGNSA come from the germline V gene. The CDR3 totals 17 residues. The CDR3 sequence: CASSLFRSGGAEDTQYF. CDR3 nucleotides: TGTGCCAGCAGCTTATTTCGCAGCGGGGGGGCCGAAGATACGCAGTATTTT.